Shown below are 14 T cell receptor beta chains from a single sample sequenced in a study of T cell changes during pregnancy in multiple sclerosis. This table comes from immunoSEQ multiplex PCR, and its TCRdb copy is limited to in-frame clones, with some not included. The sample lists some 54,000 clones, around 94% seen once, with about 3.2% in the top ten. The source material was CD8+ T cells from peripheral blood mononuclear cells, sampled in the third trimester of pregnancy. These receptors were obtained from a female donor with multiple sclerosis, enrolled in a pregnancy study.

This chain joins TRBV19 and TRBJ2-7; possible D gene TRBD1, 6 bases. Germline-derived CDR1 and CDR2 are LNHDA and SQIVND (reference sequence). This CDR3 has 13 residues. Trimming cost V 1 base and J 5 bases, with 9 bases left between them. The CDR3 sequence: CASSIGSGDEQYF. In DNA, the CDR3 is TGTGCCAGTAGTATAGGATCAGGGGACGAGCAGTACTTC.

The genes are TRBV19 and TRBJ2-1; tentative D call: TRBD2 (6 bases). Germline loops: CDR1 LNHDA, CDR2 SQIVND (reference sequence). The CDR3 consists of 16 residues. Trimming removed 4 bases at V and 0 bases at J, with 13 bases between. CDR3 region: CASSSGIGSSYNEQFF. Written as DNA, the CDR3 is TGTGCCAGTAGTAGCGGGATCGGTAGCTCCTACAATGAGCAGTTCTTC.

The chain couples TRBV19 to TRBJ2-7, with TRBD1 identical over 9 bases. The CDR3 is 16 residues long. V lost 2 bases, J lost 0 bases, and 5 bases stayed unmatched. Looked up from germline, CDR1 is LNHDA and CDR2 is SQIVND (reference sequence). CDR3: CASSIRQGQGSYEQYF. In DNA, the CDR3 is TGTGCCAGTAGTATACGCCAGGGACAGGGCTCCTACGAGCAGTACTTC.

The chain links TRBV27 to TRBJ1-2; D is possibly TRBD1 (5 bases). The V and J ends lost 3 bases and 4 bases respectively, with 12 bases between them. Germline V gene lookup returns CDR1 MNHEY and CDR2 SMNVEV (reference sequence). The CDR3 runs 14 residues. As DNA, the CDR3 is TGTGCCAGCAGTTTGGCGGGGCAATTCTATGGCTACACCTTC. It yields the protein CASSLAGQFYGYTF.

V usage is TRBV10-2 and J usage is TRBJ2-1; tentative D call: TRBD2 (5 bases). V was clipped by 6 bases and J by 0 bases, with 12 bases between them. The CDR3 extends over 15 amino acids. CDR1 is WSHSY, CDR2 SAAADI, per germline. This chain's CDR3 is CASRIGGTSYNEQFF. The DNA of the CDR3 is TGCGCCAGCAGGATAGGAGGAACCTCCTACAATGAGCAGTTCTTC.

This clone was seen only once. Other DNA sequences in the sample encode the same CDR3. The genes are TRBV4-1 and TRBJ2-5, with TRBD2 identical over 7 bases. The CDR3 is 12 residues long. The germline V gene encodes CDR1 MGHRA and CDR2 YSYEKL. V was clipped by 4 bases and J by 5 bases; unmatched bases: 1. The CDR3 sequence: CASSPRGETQYF. CDR3 coding DNA: TGCGCCAGCAGCCCGCGGGGGGAGACCCAGTACTTC.

This chain uses TRBV7-9 with TRBJ1-1; D perhaps matches TRBD1 (6 bases). The V gene's germline CDR1 is SEHNR and CDR2 FQNEAQ (reference sequence). Trimming left V 3 bases short and J 6 bases short, with 14 bases between. The CDR3 sequence is 14 residues long. In DNA, the CDR3 is TGTGCCAGCAGCTTTGGGCAGGGGAGGGCTGAAGCTTTCTTT. Translated: CASSFGQGRAEAFF.

This chain connects TRBV5-5 to TRBJ2-1; D gene ambiguous. V lost 5 bases, J lost 3 bases, and 12 bases lay in between. CDR3 length equals 14 residues. The germline gives CDR1 SGHKS, CDR2 YYEKEE (reference sequence). The CDR3 protein is CASSPSRLYNEQFF. CDR3 DNA: TGTGCCAGCAGTCCCTCTAGACTCTACAATGAGCAGTTCTTC.

The V and J genes are TRBV6-4 and TRBJ2-1; 14 nucleotides align to TRBD2. The CDR3 loop spans 14 amino acids. V gave up 5 bases and J gave up 8 bases; unmatched junction bases: 2. The germline gives CDR1 MRHNA, CDR2 SNTAGT. This chain's CDR3 is CASSPGLAGDEQFF. The CDR3 DNA is TGTGCCAGCAGTCCGGGACTAGCGGGAGATGAGCAGTTCTTC.

The table lists this clone with a few counts. This chain uses TRBV27 with TRBJ2-7; D is possibly TRBD1 (5 bases). Trimming left V 5 bases short and J 3 bases short, with 8 bases between. The CDR3 sequence is 12 residues long. Germline values: CDR1 MNHEY, CDR2 SMNVEV (reference sequence). The CDR3 DNA sequence: TGTGCCAGCAGTGGGGCTAACTACGAGCAGTACTTC. Encoded protein: CASSGANYEQYF.

The chain couples TRBV28 to TRBJ2-4; TRBD2 aligns across 10 bases. Per the germline V gene, CDR1 is MDHEN and CDR2 is SYDVKM. J was trimmed by 1 base and V by 4 bases; bases with no gene match: 4. The CDR3 consists of 16 residues. This CDR3 is CASSSNSGRAKNIQYF. As DNA, the CDR3 is TGTGCCAGCAGTTCAAATAGCGGGAGGGCCAAAAACATTCAGTACTTC.

Turning to this clone: Relative to the germline gene, one junction end is altered; a read error may explain this. The rearrangement uses TRBV4-3 and TRBJ2-2; 7 nucleotides align to TRBD2. CDR1 and CDR2 (germline): LGHNA, YSLEER. The CDR3 is 17 amino acids. In nucleotides, the CDR3 is TGCGCCAGCAGCCAAGATCTGGCGGGAGTAAACAGCGGGGAGCTGTTTTTT. Protein: CASSQDLAGVNSGELFF.

CDR3 nucleotide sequence: TGTGCCAGCAGTTTTGGGGGAGGCGTGGATGAGCAGTTCTTC. Encoded protein: CASSFGGGVDEQFF. This chain connects TRBV27 to TRBJ2-1; possibly TRBD2 for D (6 bases). CDR3 length: 14 residues. V shed 3 bases and J shed 8 bases, with 14 bases lying between them. Germline loops: CDR1 MNHEY, CDR2 SMNVEV (reference sequence).

The J gene is TRBJ1-2, the V gene TRBV15; 9 nucleotides agree with TRBD1. The germline gives CDR1 LNHNV, CDR2 YYDKDF (reference sequence). This CDR3 has 13 residues. J was trimmed by 6 bases and V by 3 bases; bases with no gene match: 2. The CDR3 is CATSRDRGHGYTF. The CDR3 DNA is TGTGCCACCAGCAGGGACAGGGGTCATGGCTACACCTTC.